This T cell receptor (beta chain) was obtained from a study of T cell changes during pregnancy in multiple sclerosis. Only in-frame clones appear in the TCRdb table, and some are missing; sequencing was by immunoSEQ multiplex PCR. The sample yields about 38,000 clones, approximately 90% seen once. The CDR3 totals 13 residues. The V gene lost 7 bases and the J gene lost 1 base, with 11 bases spanning the gap. The germline V gene encodes CDR1 SGHRS and CDR2 YFSETQ. The receptor was isolated from a female donor with multiple sclerosis, enrolled in a pregnancy study. The chain joins TRBV5-1 to TRBJ1-1; a weak D match, TRBD1 (6 bases). Sequences were derived from CD4+ T cells from peripheral blood mononuclear cells, sampled before pregnancy. CDR3 nucleotide sequence: TGCGCCAGCTCGGGACATTCGAACACTGAAGCTTTCTTT. Translation gives CASSGHSNTEAFF.